This T cell receptor beta chain was found in a study of shared clonotypes between healthy human individuals. This clone showed up just once. Repertoires were generated with immunoSEQ multiplex PCR, while TCRdb's copy carries only in-frame clones and drops some. The table has roughly 2 million clones, approximately 96% seen once. V dropped 3 bases and J dropped 2; count of bases not matched to a gene: 6. Germline V gene sequence: CDR1 ENHRY, CDR2 SYGVKD. CDR3 size: 15 residues. The sequence was obtained from a man aged 18 to 35 in good health. This rearrangement joins TRBV10-3 to TRBJ1-1; 7 bases map to TRBD1. The material sequenced was naive CD4+ T cells sorted from blood. The sample's subset: CD45RA+ positively selected. The CDR3 bases are TGTGCCATCAGTGAATACCGGGACAGCAACACTGAAGCTTTCTTT. Translating it yields CAISEYRDSNTEAFF.